The clone carrying this T cell receptor (beta chain) appeared a few times. This specimen belongs to a study of control samples from healthy donors and cancer patients. Data came from immunoSEQ multiplex PCR; TCRdb stores just in-frame clones and leaves some out. The data show some 89,000 clones, about 89% seen once. The sequence was obtained from a man under 40 in good health. Sequenced: blood.

This CDR3 is CASSLLAGGSTDTQYF. DNA of the CDR3: TGTGCCAGCTCACTGCTAGCGGGGGGCAGCACAGATACGCAGTATTTT. This rearrangement joins TRBV18 to TRBJ2-3, with 11 bases fitting TRBD2. CDR3 size: 16 residues. V dropped 4 bases and J dropped 0; count of bases not matched to a gene: 3. Looked up from germline, CDR1 is KGHSH and CDR2 is LQKENI.